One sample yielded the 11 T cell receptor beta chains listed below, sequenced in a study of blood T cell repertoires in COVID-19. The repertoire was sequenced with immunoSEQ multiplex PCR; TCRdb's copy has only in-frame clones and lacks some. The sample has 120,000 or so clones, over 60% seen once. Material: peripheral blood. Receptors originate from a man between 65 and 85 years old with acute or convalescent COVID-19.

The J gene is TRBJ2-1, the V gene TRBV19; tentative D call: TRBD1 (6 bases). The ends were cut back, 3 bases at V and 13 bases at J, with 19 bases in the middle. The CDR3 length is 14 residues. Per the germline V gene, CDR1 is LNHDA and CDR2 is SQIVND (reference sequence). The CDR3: CASSMSQGRQLQFF. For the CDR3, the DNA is TGTGCCAGTAGTATGTCTCAGGGGAGACAGTTACAGTTCTTC.

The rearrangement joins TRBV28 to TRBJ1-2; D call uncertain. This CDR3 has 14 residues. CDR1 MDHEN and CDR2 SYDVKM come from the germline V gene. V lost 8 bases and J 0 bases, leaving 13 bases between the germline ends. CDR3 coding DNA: TGTGCCAGCCGAACTCACAGTTCTAACTATGGCTACACCTTC. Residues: CASRTHSSNYGYTF.

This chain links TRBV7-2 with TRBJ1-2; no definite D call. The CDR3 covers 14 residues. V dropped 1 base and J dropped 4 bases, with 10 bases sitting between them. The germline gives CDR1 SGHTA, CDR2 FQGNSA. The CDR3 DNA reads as TGTGCCAGCAGCTTAGGTGGAGCTTCCTATGGCTACACCTTC. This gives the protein CASSLGGASYGYTF. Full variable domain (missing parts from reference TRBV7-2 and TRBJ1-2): GAGVSQSPSNKVTEKGKDVELRCDPISGHTALYWYRQSLGQGLEFLIYFQGNSAPDKSGLPSDRFSAERTGGSVSTLTIQRTQQEDSAVYLCASSLGGASYGYTFGSGTRLTVV.

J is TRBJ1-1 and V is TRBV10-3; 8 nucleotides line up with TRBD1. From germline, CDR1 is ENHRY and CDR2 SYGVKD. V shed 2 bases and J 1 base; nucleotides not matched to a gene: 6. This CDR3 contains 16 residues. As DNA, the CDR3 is TGTGCCATCAGTGAGCCTACCGGGACAGGGAACACTGAAGCTTTCTTT. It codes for CAISEPTGTGNTEAFF.

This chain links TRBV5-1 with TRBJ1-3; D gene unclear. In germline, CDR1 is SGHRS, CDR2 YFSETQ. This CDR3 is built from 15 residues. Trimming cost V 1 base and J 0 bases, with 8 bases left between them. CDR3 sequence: CASSLRSSSGNTIYF. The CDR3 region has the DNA TGCGCCAGCAGCTTGAGATCGAGCTCTGGAAACACCATATATTTT. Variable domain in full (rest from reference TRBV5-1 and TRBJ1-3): KAGVTQTPRYLIKTRGQQVTLSCSPISGHRSVSWYQQTPGQGLQFLFEYFSETQRNKGNFPGRFSGRQFSNSRSEMNVSTLELGDSALYLCASSLRSSSGNTIYFGEGSWLTVV.

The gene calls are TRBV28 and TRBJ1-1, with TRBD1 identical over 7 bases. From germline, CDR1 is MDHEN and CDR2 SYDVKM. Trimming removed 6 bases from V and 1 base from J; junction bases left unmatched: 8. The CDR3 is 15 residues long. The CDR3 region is CASRFYGTENTEAFF. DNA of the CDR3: TGTGCCAGCAGATTCTACGGGACAGAGAACACTGAAGCTTTCTTT.

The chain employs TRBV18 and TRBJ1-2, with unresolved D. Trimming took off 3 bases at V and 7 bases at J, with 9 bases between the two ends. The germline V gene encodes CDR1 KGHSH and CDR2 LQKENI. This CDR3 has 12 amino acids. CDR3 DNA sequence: TGTGCCAGCTCACCGGCGGGAATTGGCTACACCTTC. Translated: CASSPAGIGYTF.

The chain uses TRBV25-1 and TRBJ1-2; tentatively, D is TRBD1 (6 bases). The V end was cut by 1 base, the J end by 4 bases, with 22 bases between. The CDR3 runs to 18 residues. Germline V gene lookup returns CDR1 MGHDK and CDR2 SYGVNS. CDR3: CASSELDQTSRGGYGYTF. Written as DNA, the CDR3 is TGTGCCAGCAGTGAATTGGATCAGACTTCCAGGGGTGGCTATGGCTACACCTTC.

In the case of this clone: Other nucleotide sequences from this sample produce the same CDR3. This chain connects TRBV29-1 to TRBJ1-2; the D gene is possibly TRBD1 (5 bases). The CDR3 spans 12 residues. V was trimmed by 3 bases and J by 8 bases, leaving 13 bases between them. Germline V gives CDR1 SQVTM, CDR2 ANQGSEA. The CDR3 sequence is CSVEGGGPGYTF. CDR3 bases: TGCAGCGTTGAGGGCGGGGGTCCGGGCTACACCTTC.

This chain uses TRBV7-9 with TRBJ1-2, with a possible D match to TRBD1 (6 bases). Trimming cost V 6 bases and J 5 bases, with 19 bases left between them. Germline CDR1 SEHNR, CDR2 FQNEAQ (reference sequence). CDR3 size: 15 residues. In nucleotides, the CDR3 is TGTGCCAGCAGTGAGACCACTCAGGGGCAATATGGCTACACCTTC. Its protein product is CASSETTQGQYGYTF.

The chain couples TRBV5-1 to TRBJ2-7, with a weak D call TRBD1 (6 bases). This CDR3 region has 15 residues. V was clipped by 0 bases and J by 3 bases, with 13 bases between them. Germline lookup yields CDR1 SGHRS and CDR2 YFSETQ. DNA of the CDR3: TGCGCCAGCAGCTTGGCGGCAGGGGATTTCTACGAGCAGTACTTC. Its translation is CASSLAAGDFYEQYF. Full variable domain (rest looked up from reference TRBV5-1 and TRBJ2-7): KAGVTQTPRYLIKTRGQQVTLSCSPISGHRSVSWYQQTPGQGLQFLFEYFSETQRNKGNFPGRFSGRQFSNSRSEMNVSTLELGDSALYLCASSLAAGDFYEQYFGPGTRLTVT.